Listed here are 3 T cell receptor beta chains from one sample, sequenced in a study of OX40 agonist ivuxolimab in advanced cancers. This table comes from immunoSEQ multiplex PCR, and its TCRdb copy is limited to in-frame clones, with some not included. The table records more than 60,000 clones, 85% to 90% of them present only once. This specimen consisted of CD4+ or CD8+ T cells sorted from blood, obtained in a trial of the OX40 agonist ivuxolimab. Receptors originate from an adult with an advanced solid tumor such as melanoma, head and neck, liver or kidney cancer.

The V gene is TRBV7-6, the J gene TRBJ2-1; maybe TRBD1 (5 bases). The germline CDR1 and CDR2 sequences are SGHVS and FNYEAQ. This CDR3 spans 16 amino acids. V was cut by 5 bases and J by 0 bases, with 14 bases left in between. The CDR3 loop is CASSPTVQGSYNEQFF. The CDR3 coding sequence is TGTGCCAGCAGCCCCACGGTCCAGGGCTCCTACAATGAGCAGTTCTTC. The variable domain in full, with the rest retrieved from reference TRBV7-6 and TRBJ2-1, is GAGVSQSPRYKVTKRGQDVALRCDPISGHVSLYWYRQALGQGPEFLTYFNYEAQQDKSGLPNDRFSAERPEGSISTLTIQRTEQRDSAMYRCASSPTVQGSYNEQFFGPGTRLTVL.

The rearrangement joins TRBV4-1 to TRBJ2-7; 10 bases match TRBD1. The ends lost 2 bases at V and 8 bases at J; junction bases unmatched: 9. Looked up from germline, CDR1 is MGHRA and CDR2 is YSYEKL. CDR3 length equals 15 residues. For the CDR3, the DNA is TGCGCCAGCAGCCAACCCCGGGACAGGGGCATCAAGCAGTACTTC. Its protein product is CASSQPRDRGIKQYF.

The chain combines TRBV5-4 with TRBJ2-5; 8 nucleotides align to TRBD1. The CDR3 loop spans 14 amino acids. Germline V CDR1 and CDR2: SGHNT, YYREEE (reference sequence). V shed 2 bases and J 2 bases; nucleotides not matched to a gene: 2. The CDR3 region is CASSLRTGQETQYF. The CDR3 region has the DNA TGTGCCAGCAGCTTACGGACAGGGCAAGAGACCCAGTACTTC.